This T cell receptor (beta chain) appears in the sequencing data of a study of T cells in localized non-small cell lung cancer (TCRdb year 2020). General notes on the study: T cell repertoires of 236 early-stage NSCLC patients were analyzed, with tumors being compared against uninvolved tumor-adjacent lungs. All 230 or so NSCLC patients in the cohort were treatment-naive and had localized lung tumors that were resected. A mean age of around 66 years was recorded for the NSCLC patients, of whom around 140 were male and about a hundred were female. Study-wide findings and limitations: Since the design was exploratory, TCR variables were selected using unadjusted p-values with no false-discovery rate correction. Longer overall survival was associated with higher blood T cell density, whereas shorter survival was associated with higher adjacent-lung clonality. Because multi-region sequencing of the tumors was not done, intratumor heterogeneity could not be ruled out. A median of roughly 58 of the top 100 tumor clones were detected in paired uninvolved adjacent lung, and around 30 of these tumor clones were also found among the top 100 clones of the paired uninvolved adjacent lung. Uninvolved tumor-adjacent lung showed the highest T cell clonality, higher than tumor, which suggests more focused antigenic responses in the adjacent lung.

A word on this clone: Its antigen is currently not known. The record has no base qualities; no much larger clone is one base away.

The CDR3 starts with the cysteine, ends with the phenylalanine, and has 13 residues. Only the CDR3 portion is preserved as DNA: 39 bases, with reading frame beginning at the first base. Compared with germline, V lacks 5 bases and J lacks 4 bases; bases without a gene match: 5. The germline V gene provides CDR1 SGHNT and CDR2 YENEEA. At diagnosis, peripheral blood, uninvolved tumor-adjacent lung and tumor were collected and were preserved as a mix of fresh-frozen and FFPE material. For TCR repertoire profiling, blood samples were analyzed in the form of peripheral blood mononuclear cells. TCR beta CDR3 regions were sequenced from DNA using the immunoSEQ Assay. Per the source publication's procedure: To compute T cell density, TCR beta template counts were normalized to usable DNA, which was estimated by amplifying housekeeping genes. Richness was estimated using the preseqR package, with extrapolation to 400,000 templates for PBMC samples and to 120,000 templates for tissue samples. Clonality was taken to be one minus Pielou's evenness. Tissue-enriched TCRs were identified through differential abundance testing performed on productive amino-acid clonotypes, with a minimum total count of 5 and an alpha of 0.1. The Jaccard Index and the Morisita Overlap Index were used to measure how much the repertoires overlapped between compartments. GLIPH grouped TCR beta CDR3s together with public tetramer-defined viral CDR3s, and a viral motif had to include at least three viral sequences and show V-gene enrichment. TCRdb carries this immuneACCESS record with in-frame sequences only. Its versions omit some clonotypes, under half of them owing to an unresolved V gene in the studies checked, with the rest unexplained. Clonal size and the V and J genes are those of that table, whereas D and trimming came from the DNA. For this sample the table gives approximately 16,000 clones, of which around 85% were detected only once. Approximately 4% of the sample belongs to the ten largest clones.

The rearrangement combines TRBV11-3 with TRBJ2-7; TRBD1 fits 7 bases in the junction. The sequencing used peripheral blood, collected before any cancer treatment. The sequence derives from a woman aged 40-69 years with stage I lung adenocarcinoma. The nucleotide sequence is given as TGTGCCAGCAGCCCCGGGACAGAATACGAGCAGTACTTC. It encodes CASSPGTEYEQYF.